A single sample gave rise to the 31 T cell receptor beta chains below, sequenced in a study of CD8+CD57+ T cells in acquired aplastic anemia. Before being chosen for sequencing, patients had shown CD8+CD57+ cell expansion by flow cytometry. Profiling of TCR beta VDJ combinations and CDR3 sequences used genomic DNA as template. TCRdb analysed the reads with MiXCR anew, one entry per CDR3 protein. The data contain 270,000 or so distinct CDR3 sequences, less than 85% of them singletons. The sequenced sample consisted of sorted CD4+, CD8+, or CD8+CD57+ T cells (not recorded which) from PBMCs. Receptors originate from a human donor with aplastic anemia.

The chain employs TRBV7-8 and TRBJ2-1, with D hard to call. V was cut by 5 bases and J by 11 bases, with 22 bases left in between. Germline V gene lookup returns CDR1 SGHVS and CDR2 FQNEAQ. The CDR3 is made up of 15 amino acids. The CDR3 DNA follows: TGTGCCAGCAGCGTATACCAGAGCTCCTACACTCAGCAGTTCTTC. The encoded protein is CASSVYQSSYTQQFF.

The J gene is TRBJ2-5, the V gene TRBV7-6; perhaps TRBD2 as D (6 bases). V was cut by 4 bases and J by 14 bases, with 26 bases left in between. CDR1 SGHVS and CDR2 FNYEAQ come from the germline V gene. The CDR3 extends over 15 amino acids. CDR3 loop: CASSSTTGREAFFYF. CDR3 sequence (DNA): TGTGCCAGCAGCTCCACTACCGGGAGAGAAGCGTTCTTTTACTTC.

The chain's CDR3 is CASGVAGSTQYFYF. The CDR3 DNA reads as TGTGCCAGCGGAGTAGCGGGGAGTACTCAGTACTTCTATTTT. The rearrangement links TRBV9 to TRBJ2-3, with TRBD2 identical over 8 bases. The J segment lost 15 bases and the V segment lost 7 bases, leaving 19 bases of the junction unmatched. The CDR3 runs 14 residues. The germline CDR1 and CDR2 sequences are SGDLS and YYNGEE.

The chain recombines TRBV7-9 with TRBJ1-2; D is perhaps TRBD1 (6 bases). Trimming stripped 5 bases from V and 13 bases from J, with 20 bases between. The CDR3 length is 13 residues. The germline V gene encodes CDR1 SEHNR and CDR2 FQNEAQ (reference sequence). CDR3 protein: CASSQGGRYGATF. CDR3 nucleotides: TGTGCCAGCAGCCAAGGGGGTAGATATGGGGCCACCTTC.

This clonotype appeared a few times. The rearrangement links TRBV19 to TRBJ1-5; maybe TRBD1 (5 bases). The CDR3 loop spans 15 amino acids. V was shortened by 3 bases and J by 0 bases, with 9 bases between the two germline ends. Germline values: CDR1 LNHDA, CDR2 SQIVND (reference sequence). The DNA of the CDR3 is TGTGCCAGTAGTATGGGCCAGGGTAGCAATCAGCCCCAGCATTTT. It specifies CASSMGQGSNQPQHF.

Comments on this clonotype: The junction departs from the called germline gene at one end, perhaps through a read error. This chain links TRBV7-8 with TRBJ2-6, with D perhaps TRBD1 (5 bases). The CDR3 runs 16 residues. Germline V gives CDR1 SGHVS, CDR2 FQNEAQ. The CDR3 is CASSLAGSYGAIVLTF. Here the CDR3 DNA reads TGTGCCAGCAGCTTAGCGGGTAGCTATGGGGCCATCGTCCTGACATTC.

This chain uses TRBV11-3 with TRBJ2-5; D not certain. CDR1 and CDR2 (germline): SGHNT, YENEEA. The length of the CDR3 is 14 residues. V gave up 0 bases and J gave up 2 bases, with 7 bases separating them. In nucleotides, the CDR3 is TGTGCCAGCAGCTTAGACAGCGCACAAGAGACCCAGTACTTC. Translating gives CASSLDSAQETQYF.

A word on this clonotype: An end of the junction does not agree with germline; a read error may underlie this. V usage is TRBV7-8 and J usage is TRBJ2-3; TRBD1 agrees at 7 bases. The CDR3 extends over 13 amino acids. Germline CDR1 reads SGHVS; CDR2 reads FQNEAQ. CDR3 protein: CASGLGGTDTTYF. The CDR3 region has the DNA TGTGCCAGCGGCTTAGGGGGCACAGATACGACGTATTTT.

CDR3: CAISEAKGDPPYEQYF. Here the CDR3 DNA reads TGTGCCATCAGTGAAGCTAAGGGAGACCCGCCCTACGAGCAGTACTTC. This rearrangement joins TRBV19 to TRBJ2-7; TRBD2 is a possible D gene (5 bases). V shed 10 bases and J shed 2 bases, with 24 bases lying between them. CDR1 LNHDA and CDR2 SQIVND come from the germline V gene (reference sequence). The CDR3 length is 16 residues.

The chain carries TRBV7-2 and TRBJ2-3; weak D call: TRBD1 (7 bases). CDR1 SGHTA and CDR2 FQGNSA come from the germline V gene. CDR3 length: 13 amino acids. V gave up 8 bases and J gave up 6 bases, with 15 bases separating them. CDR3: CASGQGGPDTQYF. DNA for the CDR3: TGTGCCAGCGGCCAGGGGGGTCCCGATACGCAGTATTTT.

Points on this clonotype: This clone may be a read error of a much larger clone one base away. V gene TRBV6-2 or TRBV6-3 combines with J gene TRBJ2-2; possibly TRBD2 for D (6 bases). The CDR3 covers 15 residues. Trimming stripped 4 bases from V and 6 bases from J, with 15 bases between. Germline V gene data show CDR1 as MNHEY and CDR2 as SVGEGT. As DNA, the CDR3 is TGTGCCAGCAGTTGGACGAGAAGGAGGGCCGGGGAGCTGTTTTTT. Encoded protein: CASSWTRRRAGELFF.

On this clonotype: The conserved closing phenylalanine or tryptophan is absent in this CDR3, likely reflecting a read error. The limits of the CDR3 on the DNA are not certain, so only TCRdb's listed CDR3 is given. This CDR3 reads CASSDGGIHEQFFHS. V usage is TRBV2 and J usage is TRBJ1-5; TRBD1, as called in the table, went unchecked against the DNA. Germline lookup yields CDR1 SNHLY and CDR2 FYNNEI. Inclusive of both ends, the CDR3 amounts to 15 amino acids.

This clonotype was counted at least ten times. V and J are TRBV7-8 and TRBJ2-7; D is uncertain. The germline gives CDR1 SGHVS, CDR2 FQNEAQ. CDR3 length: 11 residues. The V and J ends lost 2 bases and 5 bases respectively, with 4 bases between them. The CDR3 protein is CASSLSHEQYF. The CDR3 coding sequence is TGTGCCAGCAGCTTAAGCCACGAGCAGTACTTC.

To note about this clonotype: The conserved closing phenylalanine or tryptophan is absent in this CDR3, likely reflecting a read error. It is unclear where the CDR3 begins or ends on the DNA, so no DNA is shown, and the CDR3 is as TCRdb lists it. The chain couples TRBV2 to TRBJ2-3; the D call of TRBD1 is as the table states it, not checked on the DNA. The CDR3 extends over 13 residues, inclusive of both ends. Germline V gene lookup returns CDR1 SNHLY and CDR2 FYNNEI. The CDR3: CASGDVGRATQDV.

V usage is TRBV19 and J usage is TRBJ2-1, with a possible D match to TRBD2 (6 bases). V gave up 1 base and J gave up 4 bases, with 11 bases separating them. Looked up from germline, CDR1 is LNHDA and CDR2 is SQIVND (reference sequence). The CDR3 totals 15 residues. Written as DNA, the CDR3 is TGTGCCAGTAGTATAGCTAGCGAGGGGTACAATGAGCAGTTCTTC. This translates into CASSIASEGYNEQFF.

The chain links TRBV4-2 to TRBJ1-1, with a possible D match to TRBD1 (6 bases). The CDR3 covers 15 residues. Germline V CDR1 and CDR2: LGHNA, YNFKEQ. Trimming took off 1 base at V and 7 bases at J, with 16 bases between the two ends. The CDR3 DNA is TGTGCCAGCAGCCAAGTTGGGGGCGCAACTAATGAAGCTTTCTTT. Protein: CASSQVGGATNEAFF.

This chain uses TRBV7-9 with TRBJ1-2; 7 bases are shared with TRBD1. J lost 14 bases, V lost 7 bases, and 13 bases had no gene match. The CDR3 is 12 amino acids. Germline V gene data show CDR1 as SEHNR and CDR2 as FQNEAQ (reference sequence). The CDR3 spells CASKGARETQTF. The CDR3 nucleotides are TGTGCCAGCAAGGGGGCTAGGGAGACCCAGACCTTC.

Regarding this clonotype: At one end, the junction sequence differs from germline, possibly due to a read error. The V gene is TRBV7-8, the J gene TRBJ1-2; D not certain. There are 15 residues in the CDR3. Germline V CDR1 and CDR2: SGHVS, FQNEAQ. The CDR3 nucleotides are TGTGCCAGCAGCTTAGCGGGAGGGCGGAGTACGGGCTATACCTTC. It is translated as CASSLAGGRSTGYTF.

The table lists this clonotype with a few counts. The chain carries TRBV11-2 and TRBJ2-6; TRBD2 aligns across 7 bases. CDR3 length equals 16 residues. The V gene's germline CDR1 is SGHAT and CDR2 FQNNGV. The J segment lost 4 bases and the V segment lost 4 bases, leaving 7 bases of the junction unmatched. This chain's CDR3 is CASSWGGGYGANVLTF. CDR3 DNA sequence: TGTGCCAGCAGCTGGGGGGGAGGGTACGGGGCCAACGTCCTGACTTTC.

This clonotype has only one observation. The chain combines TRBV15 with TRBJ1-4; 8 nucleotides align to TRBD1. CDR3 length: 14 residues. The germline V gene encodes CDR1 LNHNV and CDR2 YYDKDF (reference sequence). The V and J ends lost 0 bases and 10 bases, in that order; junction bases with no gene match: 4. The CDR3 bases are TGTGCCACCAGCAGAGATGGAGACAGGGGAAAACTGTTTTTT. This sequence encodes CATSRDGDRGKLFF.

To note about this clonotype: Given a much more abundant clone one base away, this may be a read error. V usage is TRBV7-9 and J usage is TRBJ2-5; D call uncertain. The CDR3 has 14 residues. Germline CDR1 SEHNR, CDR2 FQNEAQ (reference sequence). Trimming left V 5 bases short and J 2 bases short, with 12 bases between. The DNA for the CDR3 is TGTGCCAGCAGCATAGGCAGCAGGCAAGAGACCCAGTACTTC. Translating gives CASSIGSRQETQYF.

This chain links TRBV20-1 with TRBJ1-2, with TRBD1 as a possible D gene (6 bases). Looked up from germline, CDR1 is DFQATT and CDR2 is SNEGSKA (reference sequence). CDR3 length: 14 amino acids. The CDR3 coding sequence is TGCAGCGCGATCAGGGGCGGAGCTATCTATGGCTACACCTTC. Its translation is CSAIRGGAIYGYTF.

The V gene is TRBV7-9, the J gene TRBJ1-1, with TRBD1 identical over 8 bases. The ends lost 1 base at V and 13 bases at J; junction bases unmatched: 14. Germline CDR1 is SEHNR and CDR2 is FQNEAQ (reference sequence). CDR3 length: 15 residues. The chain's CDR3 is CASSLERTGGTDDFF. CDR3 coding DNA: TGTGCCAGCAGCTTAGAAAGAACAGGGGGGACTGATGATTTCTTT.

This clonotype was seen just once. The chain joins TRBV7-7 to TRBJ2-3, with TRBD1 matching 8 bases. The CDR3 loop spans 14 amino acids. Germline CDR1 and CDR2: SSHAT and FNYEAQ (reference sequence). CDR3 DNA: TGTGCTACTAGCAGGGGGCAGGGATCAGTTACGCAGTATTTT. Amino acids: CATSRGQGSVTQYF. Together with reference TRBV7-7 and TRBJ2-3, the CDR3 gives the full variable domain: GAGVSQSPRYKVTKRGQDVTLRCDPISSHATLYWYQQALGQGPEFLTYFNYEAQPDKSGLPSDRFSAERPEGSISTLTIQRTEQRDSAMYRCATSRGQGSVTQYFGPGTRLTVL.

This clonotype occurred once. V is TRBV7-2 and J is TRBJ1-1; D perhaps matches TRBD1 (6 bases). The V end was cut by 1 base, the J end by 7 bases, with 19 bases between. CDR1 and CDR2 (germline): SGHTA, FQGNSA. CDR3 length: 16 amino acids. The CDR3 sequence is CASSLESGGAGNEAFF. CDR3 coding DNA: TGTGCCAGCAGCTTAGAAAGCGGGGGGGCTGGTAATGAAGCTTTCTTT. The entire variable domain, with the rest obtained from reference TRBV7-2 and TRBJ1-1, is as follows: GAGVSQSPSNKVTEKGKDVELRCDPISGHTALYWYRQSLGQGLEFLIYFQGNSAPDKSGLPSDRFSAERTGGSVSTLTIQRTQQEDSAVYLCASSLESGGAGNEAFFGQGTRLTVV.

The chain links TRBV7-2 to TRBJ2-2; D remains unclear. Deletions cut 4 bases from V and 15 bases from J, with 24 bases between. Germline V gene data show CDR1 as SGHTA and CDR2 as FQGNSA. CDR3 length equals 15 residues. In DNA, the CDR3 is TGTGCCAGCAGCTCTGGTCCAGTCGAGACCGCCGTTTTGTTTTTT. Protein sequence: CASSSGPVETAVLFF. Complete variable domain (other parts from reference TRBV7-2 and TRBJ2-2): GAGVSQSPSNKVTEKGKDVELRCDPISGHTALYWYRQSLGQGLEFLIYFQGNSAPDKSGLPSDRFSAERTGGSVSTLTIQRTQQEDSAVYLCASSSGPVETAVLFFGEGSRLTVL.

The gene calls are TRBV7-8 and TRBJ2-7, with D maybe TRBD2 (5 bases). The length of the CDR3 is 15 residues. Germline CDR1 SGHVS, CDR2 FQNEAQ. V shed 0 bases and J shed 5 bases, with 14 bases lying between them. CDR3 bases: TGTGCCAGCAGCTTAGCGCGAGGGCCCGATAACGAGCAGTACTTC. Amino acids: CASSLARGPDNEQYF.

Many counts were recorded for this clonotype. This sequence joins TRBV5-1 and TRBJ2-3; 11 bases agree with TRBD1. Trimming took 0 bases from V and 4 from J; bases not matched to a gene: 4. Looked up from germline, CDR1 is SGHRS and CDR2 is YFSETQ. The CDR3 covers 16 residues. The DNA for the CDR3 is TGCGCCAGCAGCTTGGCCGGACAGGGGGCCTCAGATACGCAGTATTTT. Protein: CASSLAGQGASDTQYF.

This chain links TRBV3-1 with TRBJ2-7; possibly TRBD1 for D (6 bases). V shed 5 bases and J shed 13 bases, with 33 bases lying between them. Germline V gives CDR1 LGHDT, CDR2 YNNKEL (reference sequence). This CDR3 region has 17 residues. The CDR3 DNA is TGTGCCAGCAGCTCCTCGGGTACAGGGCCGATCGCCGACCAGTTTTACGTC. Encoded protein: CASSSSGTGPIADQFYV.

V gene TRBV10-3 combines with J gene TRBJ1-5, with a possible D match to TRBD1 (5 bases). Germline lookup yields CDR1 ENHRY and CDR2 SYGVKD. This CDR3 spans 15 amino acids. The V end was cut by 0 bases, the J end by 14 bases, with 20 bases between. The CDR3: CAISESGAGRPHEHF. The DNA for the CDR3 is TGTGCCATCAGTGAGTCAGGGGCAGGCCGTCCTCACGAGCATTTT.

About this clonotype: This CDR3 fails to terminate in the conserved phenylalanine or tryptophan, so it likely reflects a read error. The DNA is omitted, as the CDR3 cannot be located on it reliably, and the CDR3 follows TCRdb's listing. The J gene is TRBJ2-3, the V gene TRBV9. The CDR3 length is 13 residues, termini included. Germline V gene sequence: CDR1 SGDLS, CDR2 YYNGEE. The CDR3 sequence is CASSEDLQLNSPL.